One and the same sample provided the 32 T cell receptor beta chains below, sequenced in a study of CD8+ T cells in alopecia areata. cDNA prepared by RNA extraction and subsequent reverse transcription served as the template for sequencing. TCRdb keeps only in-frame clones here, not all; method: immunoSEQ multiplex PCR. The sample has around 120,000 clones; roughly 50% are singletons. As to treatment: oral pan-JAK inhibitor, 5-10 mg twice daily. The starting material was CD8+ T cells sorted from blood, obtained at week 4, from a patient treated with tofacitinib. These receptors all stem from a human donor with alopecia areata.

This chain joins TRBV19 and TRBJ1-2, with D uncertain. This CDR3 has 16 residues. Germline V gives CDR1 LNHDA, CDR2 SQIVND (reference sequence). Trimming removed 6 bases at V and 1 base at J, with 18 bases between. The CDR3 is CASRSHGPKLNYGYTF. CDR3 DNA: TGTGCCAGTAGGAGTCACGGACCGAAGCTTAACTATGGCTACACCTTC.

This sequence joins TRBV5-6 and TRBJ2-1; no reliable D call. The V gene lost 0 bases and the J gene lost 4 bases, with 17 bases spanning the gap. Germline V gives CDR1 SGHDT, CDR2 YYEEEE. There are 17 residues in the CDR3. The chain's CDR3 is CASSLAPRREIYNEQFF. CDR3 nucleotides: TGTGCCAGCAGCTTGGCCCCCCGACGAGAGATTTACAATGAGCAGTTCTTC.

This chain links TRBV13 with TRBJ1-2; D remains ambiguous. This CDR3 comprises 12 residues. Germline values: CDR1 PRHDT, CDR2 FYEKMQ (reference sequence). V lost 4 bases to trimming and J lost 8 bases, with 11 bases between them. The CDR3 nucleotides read TGTGCCAGCAGCTGGGGATCTTCGGGCTACACCTTC. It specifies CASSWGSSGYTF.

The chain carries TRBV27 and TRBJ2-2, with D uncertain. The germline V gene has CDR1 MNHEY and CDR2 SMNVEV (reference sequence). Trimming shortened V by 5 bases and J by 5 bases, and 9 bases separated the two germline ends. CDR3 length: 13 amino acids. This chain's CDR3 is CASSHVPTGELFF. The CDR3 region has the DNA TGTGCCAGCAGTCACGTCCCGACCGGGGAGCTGTTTTTT.

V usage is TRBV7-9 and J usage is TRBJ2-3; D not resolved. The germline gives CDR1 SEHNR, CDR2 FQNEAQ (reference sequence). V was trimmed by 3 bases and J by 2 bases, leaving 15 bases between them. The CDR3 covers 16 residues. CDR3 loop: CASSFGWSLNTDTQYF. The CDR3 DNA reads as TGTGCCAGCAGCTTTGGTTGGAGTCTGAACACAGATACGCAGTATTTT.

CDR3 loop: CATSRTTGTNQPQHF. The CDR3 nucleotides read TGTGCCACCAGCAGAACGACAGGGACCAATCAGCCCCAGCATTTT. The V gene is TRBV15, the J gene TRBJ1-5; 7 bases are shared with TRBD1. CDR1 and CDR2 from the germline V gene are LNHNV and YYDKDF (reference sequence). Trimming removed 2 bases from V and 3 bases from J; junction bases left unmatched: 4. The CDR3 has 15 residues.

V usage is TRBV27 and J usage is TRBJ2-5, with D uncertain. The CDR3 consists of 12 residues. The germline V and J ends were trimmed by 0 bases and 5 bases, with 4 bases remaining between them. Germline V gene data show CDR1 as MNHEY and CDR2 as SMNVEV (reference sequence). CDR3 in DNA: TGTGCCAGCAGTTTATCGCGGGAGACCCAGTACTTC. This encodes CASSLSRETQYF.

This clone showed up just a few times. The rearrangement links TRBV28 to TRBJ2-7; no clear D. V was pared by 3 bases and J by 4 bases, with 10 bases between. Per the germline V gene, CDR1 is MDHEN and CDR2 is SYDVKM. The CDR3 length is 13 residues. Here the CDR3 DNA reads TGTGCCAGCAGTTTTCGGCACTCGTACGAGCAGTACTTC. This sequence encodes CASSFRHSYEQYF.

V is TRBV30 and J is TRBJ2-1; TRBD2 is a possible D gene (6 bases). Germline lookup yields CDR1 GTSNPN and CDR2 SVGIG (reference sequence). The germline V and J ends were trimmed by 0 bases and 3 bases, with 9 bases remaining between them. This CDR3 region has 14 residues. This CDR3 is CAWSVMGGYNEQFF. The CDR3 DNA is TGTGCCTGGAGTGTAATGGGGGGCTACAATGAGCAGTTCTTC.

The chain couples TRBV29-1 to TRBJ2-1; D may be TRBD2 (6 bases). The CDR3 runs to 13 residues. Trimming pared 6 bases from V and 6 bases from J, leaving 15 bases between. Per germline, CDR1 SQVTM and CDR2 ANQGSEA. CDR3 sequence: CSVPSLGGNEQFF. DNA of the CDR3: TGCAGCGTCCCTTCCCTGGGGGGCAATGAGCAGTTCTTC.

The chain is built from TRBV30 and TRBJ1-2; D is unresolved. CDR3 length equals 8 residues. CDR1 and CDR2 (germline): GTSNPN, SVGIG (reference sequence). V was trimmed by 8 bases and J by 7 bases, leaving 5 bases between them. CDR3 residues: CATGGYTF. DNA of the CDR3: TGTGCCACGGGTGGCTACACCTTC.

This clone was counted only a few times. CDR3 DNA: TGTGCCAGCAGCTCGGATCAGCCCCAGCATTTT. Its translation is CASSSDQPQHF. This chain uses TRBV28 with TRBJ1-5, with D uncertain. Germline V CDR1 and CDR2: MDHEN, SYDVKM. The CDR3 sequence is 11 residues long. Trimming left V 6 bases short and J 5 bases short, with 5 bases between.

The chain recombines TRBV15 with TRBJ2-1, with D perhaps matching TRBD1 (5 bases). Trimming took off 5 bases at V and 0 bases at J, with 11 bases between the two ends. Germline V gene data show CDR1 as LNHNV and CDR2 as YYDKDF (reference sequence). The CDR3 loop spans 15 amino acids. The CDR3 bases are TGTGCCACCAGCCATGACAGAAGCTCCTACAATGAGCAGTTCTTC. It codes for CATSHDRSSYNEQFF.

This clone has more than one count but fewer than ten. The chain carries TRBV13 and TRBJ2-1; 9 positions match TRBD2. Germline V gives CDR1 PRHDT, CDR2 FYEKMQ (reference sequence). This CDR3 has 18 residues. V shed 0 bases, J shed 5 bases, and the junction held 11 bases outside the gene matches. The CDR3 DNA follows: TGTGCCAGCAGCTTAGGAAGTCTAAGCGGGGGGCCGAACAATGAGCAGTTCTTC. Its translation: CASSLGSLSGGPNNEQFF.

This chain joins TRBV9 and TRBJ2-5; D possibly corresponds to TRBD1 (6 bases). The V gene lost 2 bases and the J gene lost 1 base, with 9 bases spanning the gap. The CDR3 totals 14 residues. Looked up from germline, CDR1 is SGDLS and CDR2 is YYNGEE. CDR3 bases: TGTGCCAGCAGCGTTGGGGGCGGCCAAGAGACCCAGTACTTC. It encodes CASSVGGGQETQYF.

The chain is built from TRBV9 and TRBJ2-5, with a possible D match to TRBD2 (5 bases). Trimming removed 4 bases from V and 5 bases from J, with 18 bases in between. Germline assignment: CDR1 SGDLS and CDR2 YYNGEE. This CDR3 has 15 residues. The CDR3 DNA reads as TGTGCCAGCAGCCCAGACACTAGTCCGGGTGAGACCCAGTACTTC. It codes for CASSPDTSPGETQYF.

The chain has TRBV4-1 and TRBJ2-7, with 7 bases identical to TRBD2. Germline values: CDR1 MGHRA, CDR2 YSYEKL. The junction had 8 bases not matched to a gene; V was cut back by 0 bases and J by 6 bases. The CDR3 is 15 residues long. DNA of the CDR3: TGCGCCAGCAGCCAAGATCGGGAGGTAGGGTTCGAGCAGTACTTC. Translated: CASSQDREVGFEQYF.

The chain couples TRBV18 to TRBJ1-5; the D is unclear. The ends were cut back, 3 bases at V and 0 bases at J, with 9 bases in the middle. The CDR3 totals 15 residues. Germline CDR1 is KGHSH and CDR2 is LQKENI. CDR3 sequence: CASSPTHYSNQPQHF. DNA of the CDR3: TGTGCCAGCTCACCGACACACTATAGCAATCAGCCCCAGCATTTT.

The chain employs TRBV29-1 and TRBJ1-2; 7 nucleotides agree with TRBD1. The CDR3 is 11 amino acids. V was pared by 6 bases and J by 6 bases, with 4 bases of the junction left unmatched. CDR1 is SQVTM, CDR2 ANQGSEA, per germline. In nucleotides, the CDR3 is TGCAGCGTGGGACAGTTTGATGGCTACACCTTC. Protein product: CSVGQFDGYTF.

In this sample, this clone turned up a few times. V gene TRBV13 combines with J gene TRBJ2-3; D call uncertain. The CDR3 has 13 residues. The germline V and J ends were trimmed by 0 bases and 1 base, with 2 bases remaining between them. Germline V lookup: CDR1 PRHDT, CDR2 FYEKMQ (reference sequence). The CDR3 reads CASSLGGTDTQYF. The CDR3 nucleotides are TGTGCCAGCAGCTTAGGGGGCACAGATACGCAGTATTTT.

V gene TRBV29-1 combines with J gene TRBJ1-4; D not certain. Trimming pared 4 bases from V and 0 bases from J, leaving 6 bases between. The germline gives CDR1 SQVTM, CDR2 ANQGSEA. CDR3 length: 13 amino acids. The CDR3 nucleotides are TGCAGCGTTGGGCTTCCAACTAATGAAAAACTGTTTTTT. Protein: CSVGLPTNEKLFF.

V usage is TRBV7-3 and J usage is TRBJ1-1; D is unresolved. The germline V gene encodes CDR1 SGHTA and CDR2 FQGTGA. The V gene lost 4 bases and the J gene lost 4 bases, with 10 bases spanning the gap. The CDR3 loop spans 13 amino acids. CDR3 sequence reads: CASSSYLGTEAFF. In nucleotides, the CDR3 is TGTGCCAGCAGCTCTTACCTTGGCACTGAAGCTTTCTTT.

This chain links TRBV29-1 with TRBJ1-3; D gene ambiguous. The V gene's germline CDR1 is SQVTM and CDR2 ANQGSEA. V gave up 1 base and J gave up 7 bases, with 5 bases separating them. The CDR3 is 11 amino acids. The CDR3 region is CSVEGANTIYF. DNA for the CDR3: TGCAGCGTTGAAGGGGCCAACACCATATATTTT. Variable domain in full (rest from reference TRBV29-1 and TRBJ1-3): SAVISQKPSRDICQRGTSLTIQCQVDSQVTMMFWYRQQPGQSLTLIATANQGSEATYESGFVIDKFPISRPNLTFSTLTVSNMSPEDSSIYLCSVEGANTIYFGEGSWLTVV.

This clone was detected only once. CDR3 loop: CASSDTRGEQFF. The CDR3 coding sequence is TGTGCCAGCAGCGACACAAGGGGTGAGCAGTTCTTC. The chain is built from TRBV2 and TRBJ2-1, with TRBD1 as a possible D gene (5 bases). Trimming shortened V by 6 bases and J by 9 bases, and 12 bases separated the two germline ends. Germline CDR1 is SNHLY and CDR2 is FYNNEI. The CDR3 consists of 12 residues. The complete variable domain, with remaining parts taken from reference TRBV2 and TRBJ2-1, reads EPEVTQTPSHQVTQMGQEVILRCVPISNHLYFYWYRQILGQKVEFLVSFYNNEISEKSEIFDDQFSVERPDGSNFTLKIRSTKLEDSAMYFCASSDTRGEQFFGPGTRLTVL.

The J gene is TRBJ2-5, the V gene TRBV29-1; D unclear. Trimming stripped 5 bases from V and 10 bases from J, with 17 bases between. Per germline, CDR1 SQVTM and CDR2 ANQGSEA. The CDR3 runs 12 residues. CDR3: CSVWVTSSDQYF. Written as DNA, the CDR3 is TGCAGCGTTTGGGTGACCTCATCGGACCAGTACTTC.

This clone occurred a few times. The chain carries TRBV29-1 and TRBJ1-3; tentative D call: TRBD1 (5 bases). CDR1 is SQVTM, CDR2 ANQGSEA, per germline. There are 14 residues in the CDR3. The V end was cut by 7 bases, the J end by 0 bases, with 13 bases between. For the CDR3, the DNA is TGCAGCGCCGTGGGGGGAAGCTCTGGAAACACCATATATTTT. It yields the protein CSAVGGSSGNTIYF. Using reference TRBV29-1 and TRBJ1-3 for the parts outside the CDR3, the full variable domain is SAVISQKPSRDICQRGTSLTIQCQVDSQVTMMFWYRQQPGQSLTLIATANQGSEATYESGFVIDKFPISRPNLTFSTLTVSNMSPEDSSIYLCSAVGGSSGNTIYFGEGSWLTVV.

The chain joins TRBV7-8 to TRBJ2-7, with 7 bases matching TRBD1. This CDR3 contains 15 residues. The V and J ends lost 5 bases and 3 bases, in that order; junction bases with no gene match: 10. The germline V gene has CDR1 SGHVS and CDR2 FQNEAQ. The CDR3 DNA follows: TGTGCCAGCAGCGAGACGACAGGGTGGCTCTACGAGCAGTACTTC. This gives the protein CASSETTGWLYEQYF.

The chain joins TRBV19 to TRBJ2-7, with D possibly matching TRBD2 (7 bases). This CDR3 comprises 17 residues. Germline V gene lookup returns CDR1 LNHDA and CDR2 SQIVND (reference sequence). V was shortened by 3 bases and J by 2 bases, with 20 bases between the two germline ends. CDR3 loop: CASSIGFGAGATYEQYF. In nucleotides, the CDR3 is TGTGCCAGTAGTATCGGCTTTGGCGCGGGGGCGACCTACGAGCAGTACTTC.

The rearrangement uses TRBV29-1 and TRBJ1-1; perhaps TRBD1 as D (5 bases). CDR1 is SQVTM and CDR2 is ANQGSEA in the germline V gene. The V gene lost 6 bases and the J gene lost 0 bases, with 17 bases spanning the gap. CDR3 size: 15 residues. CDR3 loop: CSVTKARVLNTEAFF. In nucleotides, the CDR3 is TGCAGCGTCACCAAGGCCAGGGTACTGAACACTGAAGCTTTCTTT.

The CDR3 spells CASSIQGQETQYF. The CDR3 DNA sequence: TGTGCCAGCAGTATCCAGGGGCAAGAGACCCAGTACTTC. The chain has TRBV6-5 and TRBJ2-5, with D possibly being TRBD1 (6 bases). V lost 5 bases and J 2 bases, leaving 9 bases between the germline ends. Germline CDR1 MNHEY, CDR2 SVGAGI. The length of the CDR3 is 13 residues.

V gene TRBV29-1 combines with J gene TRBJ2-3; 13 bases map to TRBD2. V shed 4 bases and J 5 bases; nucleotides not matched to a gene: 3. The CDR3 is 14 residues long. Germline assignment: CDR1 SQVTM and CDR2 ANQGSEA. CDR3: CSVGLAGGRDTQYF. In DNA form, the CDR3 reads TGCAGCGTTGGACTAGCGGGGGGTAGAGATACGCAGTATTTT.

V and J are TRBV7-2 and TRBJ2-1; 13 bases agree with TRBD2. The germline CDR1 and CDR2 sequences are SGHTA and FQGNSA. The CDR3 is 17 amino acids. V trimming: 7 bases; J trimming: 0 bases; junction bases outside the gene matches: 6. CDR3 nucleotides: TGTGCCAGCATAACTAGCGGGGGGGATAGCTCCTACAATGAGCAGTTCTTC. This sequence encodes CASITSGGDSSYNEQFF.